Listed below are T cell receptor beta chains from one sample, sequenced in a study of early T cells in non-severe SARS-CoV-2 infection. TCRdb re-derived calls from the 5' RACE reads in MiXCR, one entry per CDR3 protein. The table has around 47,000 distinct CDR3 sequences, roughly 11% seen once. The sample was whole blood. These receptors were taken from an adult who was a healthcare worker with PCR-confirmed SARS-CoV-2 infection or an uninfected control (not recorded which). The CDR3 runs from the conserved cysteine through the conserved F or W. Fields, in order: J gene, D gene, clone size, V gene, CDR3 protein, CDR3 DNA. A D gene is named only where the DNA matches it firmly. Clone size is given for some rows only: seen once, a few or many times, or a class if the clone is expanded.

>TRBJ1-1|TRBD1|few|TRBV29-1
CSVGDRNTEAFF
TGCAGCGTTGGGGACAGGAACACTGAAGCTTTCTTT
>TRBJ2-1|NA|few|TRBV4-3
CASSQDWRRGGNEQFF
TGCGCCAGCAGCCAAGATTGGCGCAGGGGAGGGAATGAGCAGTTCTTC
>TRBJ2-3|NA|few|TRBV7-2
CASSQEVGADTQYF
TGTGCCAGCAGCCAAGAAGTAGGGGCGGATACGCAGTATTTT
>TRBJ2-5|NA|few|TRBV28
CASSLEGTQYF
TGTGCCAGCAGTTTAGAGGGGACCCAGTACTTC
>TRBJ2-1|NA|many|TRBV20-1
CSAPDAGRSSNEQFF
TGCAGTGCCCCGGATGCAGGCCGAAGTTCCAATGAGCAGTTCTTC
>TRBJ2-2|NA|many|TRBV20-1
CSASGPSNTGELFF
TGCAGTGCATCCGGGCCATCGAACACCGGGGAGCTGTTTTTT
>TRBJ2-7|NA|few|TRBV5-6
CASSPPRDGIEQYF
TGTGCCAGCAGCCCGCCCCGGGACGGGATCGAGCAGTACTTC
>TRBJ2-3|NA|few|TRBV12-3/TRBV12-4
CASSRTVPLEGISTDTQYF
TGTGCCAGCAGTCGCACAGTCCCCTTGGAGGGGATAAGCACAGATACGCAGTATTTT
>TRBJ1-5|NA|many|TRBV18
CASSPSSGREGQPQHF
TGTGCCAGCTCACCATCCTCGGGACGTGAGGGGCAGCCCCAGCATTTT
>TRBJ2-2|NA|few|TRBV7-2
CASSQYIGRDTGELFF
TGTGCCAGCAGCCAGTACATTGGGCGGGACACCGGGGAGCTGTTTTTT
>TRBJ1-6|NA|NA|TRBV12-3/TRBV12-4
CASSLGGSYNSPLHF
TGTGCCAGCAGTTTAGGAGGGAGTTATAATTCACCCCTCCACTTT
>TRBJ2-1|NA|NA|TRBV6-2/TRBV6-3
CASSPNPGFRKGSTTSFF
TGTGCCAGCAGTCCGAACCCAGGGTTCCGAAAGGGGTCCACAACCTCGTTCTTC
>TRBJ1-2|NA|many|TRBV2
CASSEELAGGYTF
TGTGCCAGCAGTGAAGAGTTGGCAGGGGGCTACACCTTC
>TRBJ1-5|NA|many|TRBV7-2
CASTEVQGQPQHF
TGTGCCAGCACGGAGGTACAGGGCCAGCCCCAGCATTTT
>TRBJ2-3|NA|many|TRBV7-2
CASSLGGAGGTDTQYF
TGTGCCAGCAGCTTAGGAGGGGCAGGGGGCACAGATACGCAGTATTTT
>TRBJ2-7|NA|many|TRBV25-1
CASSRTAYEQYF
TGTGCCAGCAGCCGTACGGCCTACGAGCAGTACTTC
>TRBJ2-1|NA|many|TRBV24-1
CATSPRRGAFSYNEQFF
TGTGCCACCAGCCCGCGTAGGGGGGCCTTCTCCTACAATGAGCAGTTCTTC
>TRBJ2-2|TRBD1|NA|TRBV6-1
CASSPGQLNTGELFF
TGTGCCAGCAGCCCGGGACAGCTGAACACCGGGGAGCTGTTTTTT
>TRBJ2-6|NA|many|TRBV7-9
CASSLRSGSGANVLTF
TGTGCCAGCAGCTTAAGGTCGGGCTCTGGGGCCAACGTCCTGACTTTC
>TRBJ2-7|NA|NA|TRBV6-6
CASSYSRGGDEQYF
TGTGCCAGCAGTTACTCGAGAGGAGGGGACGAGCAGTACTTC
>TRBJ1-6|TRBD1|NA|TRBV9
CASSVAGQVNSPLHF
TGTGCCAGCAGCGTAGCCGGACAGGTGAATTCACCCCTCCACTTT
>TRBJ1-4|NA|NA|TRBV4-3
CASSQAPEGMGEKLFF
TGCGCCAGCAGCCAAGCTCCGGAGGGGATGGGCGAAAAACTGTTTTTT
>TRBJ2-2|TRBD2|NA|TRBV11-1
CASRFQTSGGPTGELFF
TGTGCCAGCAGGTTCCAAACTAGCGGGGGACCCACCGGGGAGCTGTTTTTT
>TRBJ1-3|NA|many|TRBV5-4
CASSHRSLGNTIYF
TGTGCCAGCAGCCACCGCTCACTTGGAAACACCATATATTTT
>TRBJ1-2|TRBD1|NA|TRBV4-2
CASSQGTVPNYGYTF
TGTGCCAGCAGCCAGGGGACAGTCCCTAACTATGGCTACACCTTC
>TRBJ2-6|TRBD1|many|TRBV24-1
CATSDPRDRVEGANVLTF
TGTGCCACCAGTGATCCGCGGGACAGGGTGGAGGGGGCCAACGTCCTGACTTTC
>TRBJ1-5|NA|many|TRBV19
CASSTTVTSNQPQHF
TGTGCCAGTAGTACGACCGTTACTAGCAATCAGCCCCAGCATTTT
>TRBJ2-3|NA|NA|TRBV7-6
CASSPGGPWDTQYF
TGTGCCAGCAGCCCCGGGGGGCCCTGGGATACGCAGTATTTT
>TRBJ1-3|NA|NA|TRBV3-2
CASSQEVGGKIFSGNTIYF
TGTGCCAGCAGCCAAGAAGTTGGCGGCAAGATATTCTCTGGAAACACCATATATTTT
>TRBJ1-1|NA|many|TRBV4-3
CASSQGVRGNTEAFF
TGCGCCAGCAGCCAAGGGGTAAGGGGAAACACTGAAGCTTTCTTT
>TRBJ1-2|NA|NA|TRBV5-6
CASSSPWQGNYGYTF
TGTGCCAGCAGCTCGCCCTGGCAGGGAAACTATGGCTACACCTTC
>TRBJ2-3|TRBD2|many|TRBV4-3
CASSQDGTSGGGTDTQYF
TGCGCCAGCAGCCAAGATGGGACTAGCGGGGGGGGCACAGATACGCAGTATTTT
>TRBJ2-6|NA|NA|TRBV24-1
CATKEAGANVLTF
TGTGCCACCAAGGAAGCTGGGGCCAACGTCCTGACTTTC
>TRBJ2-5|NA|few|TRBV29-1
CSVVEPGTQYF
TGCAGCGTTGTTGAGCCAGGGACCCAGTACTTC
>TRBJ2-4|NA|NA|TRBV7-9
CASHRVEGSNIQYF
TGTGCCAGCCACAGGGTAGAGGGCAGTAACATTCAGTACTTC
>TRBJ1-6|NA|NA|TRBV18
CASSPRKIGSPLHF
TGTGCCAGCTCACCAAGGAAGATAGGCTCACCCCTCCACTTT
>TRBJ1-2|TRBD1|few|TRBV30
CACTKPGTGSSDGYTF
TGTGCCTGTACCAAGCCCGGGACAGGGAGCAGCGATGGCTACACCTTC
>TRBJ1-2|NA|NA|TRBV3-1
CASSHEGANYGYTF
TGTGCCAGCAGCCACGAAGGGGCAAACTATGGCTACACCTTC
>TRBJ1-3|NA|NA|TRBV9
CASSPWDILSSGNTIYF
TGTGCCAGCAGCCCGTGGGACATCCTAAGCTCTGGAAACACCATATATTTT
>TRBJ2-1|NA|many|TRBV18
CASSPEGQYYNEQFF
TGTGCCAGCTCACCGGAGGGACAGTACTACAATGAGCAGTTCTTC
>TRBJ2-1|NA|NA|TRBV11-2
CASSAVRVGNEQFF
TGTGCCAGCAGCGCAGTCAGGGTTGGAAATGAGCAGTTCTTC
>TRBJ2-1|NA|many|TRBV10-1
CASSDVQGVRNEQFF
TGCGCCAGCAGTGATGTACAGGGTGTACGGAATGAGCAGTTCTTC
>TRBJ2-7|NA|many|TRBV7-2
CASSFVPGNEQYF
TGTGCCAGCAGCTTCGTCCCAGGGAACGAGCAGTACTTC